This passage covers 14 T cell receptor beta chains from one sample sequenced in a study of Ad26.COV2.S vaccination and SARS-CoV-2 variants. Treatment defined: about 20 received Ad26.COV2.S at low or high dose, single or two shots; 5 received placebo; per-sample allocation not given. Vaccine and placebo recipients were sampled on day 63 after the first injection. Using immunoSEQ multiplex PCR, the repertoire was profiled, and TCRdb retains in-frame clones only, with some absent. The table shows about 420,000 clones, with 85% to 90% occurring only once. This specimen was peripheral blood, taken in a trial of Ad26.COV2.S vaccine versus placebo. Receptors were obtained from a person between 18 and 65 years old who received the Ad26.COV2.S COVID-19 vaccine or a placebo.

The CDR3 DNA follows: TGCGCCAGCAGCGAGGAGGGGGCGGACACCGGGGAGCTGTTTTTT. Protein: CASSEEGADTGELFF. The chain has TRBV5-1 and TRBJ2-2; possibly TRBD1 for D (7 bases). CDR1 and CDR2 (germline): SGHRS, YFSETQ. The V gene lost 4 bases and the J gene lost 3 bases, with 13 bases spanning the gap. This CDR3 spans 15 amino acids.

The rearrangement links TRBV28 to TRBJ1-6, with D possibly being TRBD1 (6 bases). Germline CDR1 is MDHEN and CDR2 is SYDVKM. The V gene lost 5 bases and the J gene lost 6 bases, with 14 bases spanning the gap. The CDR3 totals 15 residues. The CDR3 loop reads CASSDPGHINSPLHF. CDR3 coding DNA: TGTGCCAGCAGTGATCCGGGACACATTAATTCACCCCTCCACTTT. Full variable domain (rest looked up from reference TRBV28 and TRBJ1-6): DVKVTQSSRYLVKRTGEKVFLECVQDMDHENMFWYRQDPGLGLRLIYFSYDVKMKEKGDIPEGYSVSREKKERFSLILESASTNQTSMYLCASSDPGHINSPLHFGNGTRLTVT.

The chain joins TRBV19 to TRBJ2-7, with D perhaps matching TRBD1 or TRBD2 (5 bases each). Germline assignment: CDR1 LNHDA and CDR2 SQIVND (reference sequence). There are 15 residues in the CDR3. V lost 1 base and J 0 bases, leaving 10 bases between the germline ends. CDR3 loop: CASSIAIGGSYEQYF. The CDR3 coding sequence is TGTGCCAGTAGTATAGCTATTGGGGGCTCCTACGAGCAGTACTTC.

This chain uses TRBV4-1 with TRBJ2-1, with D maybe TRBD2 (7 bases). CDR3 length equals 16 residues. Germline CDR1 is MGHRA and CDR2 is YSYEKL. Trimming cost V 7 bases and J 6 bases, with 22 bases left between them. In nucleotides, the CDR3 is TGCGCCAGCACCACCAAGCCGGGGGGCCATGTCAATGAGCAGTTCTTC. Amino acid sequence: CASTTKPGGHVNEQFF.

This clone came up once. V is TRBV27 and J is TRBJ2-1, with D perhaps matching TRBD1 or TRBD2 (5 bases each). This CDR3 has 13 amino acids. Trimming took off 2 bases at V and 12 bases at J, with 14 bases between the two ends. Germline assignment: CDR1 MNHEY and CDR2 SMNVEV (reference sequence). CDR3 amino acids: CASSLGGTSVQFF. As DNA, the CDR3 is TGTGCCAGCAGTTTAGGGGGAACGAGTGTGCAGTTCTTC.

V usage is TRBV6-2 or TRBV6-3 and J usage is TRBJ2-7; 7 bases fit TRBD1. J gave up 1 base and V 6 bases, and 9 bases lay outside the gene matches. Germline CDR1 and CDR2: MNHEY and SVGEGT. CDR3 length equals 15 residues. CDR3 residues: CASSKTRQGSYEQYF. CDR3 nucleotide sequence: TGTGCCAGCAGCAAAACTCGACAGGGTTCCTACGAGCAGTACTTC.

The rearrangement joins TRBV5-6 to TRBJ2-7; D might be TRBD1 (6 bases). Germline values: CDR1 SGHDT, CDR2 YYEEEE. This CDR3 has 16 amino acids. V was clipped by 1 base and J by 1 base, with 15 bases between them. DNA of the CDR3: TGTGCCAGCAGCTTGTTGTCAGGGGTTGATTCCTACGAGCAGTACTTC. It is translated as CASSLLSGVDSYEQYF.

The chain links TRBV7-9 to TRBJ2-7; no clear D gene. The germline V gene encodes CDR1 SEHNR and CDR2 FQNEAQ (reference sequence). This CDR3 has 15 amino acids. Trimming removed 5 bases at V and 0 bases at J, with 14 bases between. In DNA, the CDR3 is TGTGCCAGCAGCCCTTTCAGGCCACTCTCCTACGAGCAGTACTTC. Translation: CASSPFRPLSYEQYF.

The rearrangement links TRBV19 to TRBJ2-1; D is tentatively TRBD1 or TRBD2 (5 bases each). This CDR3 is 13 amino acids long. V dropped 5 bases and J dropped 12 bases, with 17 bases sitting between them. In germline, CDR1 is LNHDA, CDR2 SQIVND (reference sequence). CDR3 sequence: CASSPLVTQGQFF. The CDR3 coding sequence is TGTGCCAGTAGTCCACTAGTGACCCAGGGGCAGTTCTTC.

This chain links TRBV7-9 with TRBJ2-7; tentatively, D is TRBD1 (6 bases). The V gene lost 4 bases and the J gene lost 4 bases, with 8 bases spanning the gap. Germline V lookup: CDR1 SEHNR, CDR2 FQNEAQ (reference sequence). The CDR3 spans 12 residues. The CDR3 bases are TGTGCCAGCAGCTCCCAGGGGTACGAGCAGTACTTC. Amino acids: CASSSQGYEQYF.

The table lists this clone with a few counts. The chain combines TRBV9 with TRBJ2-7; tentative D call: TRBD1 (5 bases). Between the trimmed V and J ends, which lost 4 bases and 4 bases, there was a span of 15 bases. Germline CDR1 and CDR2: SGDLS and YYNGEE. The CDR3 totals 14 residues. The CDR3 DNA reads TGTGCCAGCAGCAAGGGGTTAGGATTGTACGAGCAGTACTTC. Translated, it gives CASSKGLGLYEQYF.

V gene TRBV19 combines with J gene TRBJ1-2; no clear D gene. The V and J ends lost 9 bases and 5 bases respectively, with 22 bases between them. CDR3 length equals 15 residues. Germline V gene data show CDR1 as LNHDA and CDR2 as SQIVND (reference sequence). This chain's CDR3 is CASGIKDGRVYGYTF. The CDR3 DNA reads TGTGCCAGCGGCATTAAGGACGGGAGGGTTTATGGCTACACCTTC.

V gene TRBV28 combines with J gene TRBJ2-1; TRBD1 matches at 12 bases. After removal of 8 bases from V and 9 bases from J, the junction contained 14 bases not matched to a gene. The CDR3 totals 16 residues. The germline V gene has CDR1 MDHEN and CDR2 SYDVKM. The CDR3 DNA is TGTGCCAGCCGCTCCGCTGGGGGACAGGGGGCTTTTGAGCAGTTCTTC. Protein: CASRSAGGQGAFEQFF. The variable domain in full, completed from reference TRBV28 and TRBJ2-1, reads DVKVTQSSRYLVKRTGEKVFLECVQDMDHENMFWYRQDPGLGLRLIYFSYDVKMKEKGDIPEGYSVSREKKERFSLILESASTNQTSMYLCASRSAGGQGAFEQFFGPGTRLTVL.

This rearrangement joins TRBV29-1 to TRBJ2-1, with D possibly matching TRBD1 (6 bases). The V gene lost 3 bases and the J gene lost 0 bases, with 15 bases spanning the gap. CDR1 is SQVTM, CDR2 ANQGSEA, per germline. The CDR3 contains 16 residues. Here the CDR3 reads CSVDGGSMSSYNEQFF. CDR3 coding DNA: TGCAGCGTTGATGGGGGCAGTATGAGCTCCTACAATGAGCAGTTCTTC.